These T cell receptor beta chains were read from a single sample in a study of CD8 T cells in ankylosing spondylitis. TCRdb analysed the 5' RACE reads with MiXCR anew, one entry per CDR3 protein. The table lists some 92,000 distinct CDR3 sequences, around 27% of them singletons. The specimen sequenced was blood, either unsorted or a sorted T cell fraction (not recorded which). These receptors were obtained from a male donor with ankylosing spondylitis or in good health (not recorded which). CDR3s include the opening cysteine and the closing phenylalanine or tryptophan. The D gene is left open where the match is weak. Clone size is stated in some rows and not others, as once, few, many or a class when expanded.

j_gene	abundance	v_gene	d_gene	CDR3nt	CDR3aa
TRBJ2-1	NA	TRBV20-1	NA	TGCAGTGCTAACTCGGGGGACAGCTCCTACAATGAGCAGTTCTTC	CSANSGDSSYNEQFF
TRBJ1-2	many	TRBV6-1	NA	TGTGCCAGCAGTCGAGACTCTAACTATGGCTACACCTTC	CASSRDSNYGYTF
TRBJ2-1	NA	TRBV5-1	NA	TGCGCCAGCAGCTTGGAGGCGGCCAGCTCCTACAATGAGCAGTTCTTC	CASSLEAASSYNEQFF
TRBJ2-3	NA	TRBV27	NA	TGTGCCAGCAGTTCTTGGACGGGAACAGATACGCAGTATTTT	CASSSWTGTDTQYF
TRBJ1-5	few	TRBV12-3/TRBV12-4	NA	TGTGCCAGCAGTTTAAATGCGAATCAGCCCCAGCATTTT	CASSLNANQPQHF
TRBJ1-1	NA	TRBV7-9	NA	TGTGCCAGCAGCTTAGCGACGGAGGGGTTCAAAGCTTTCTTT	CASSLATEGFKAFF
TRBJ1-2	few	TRBV28	NA	TGTGCCATCGGGGTCGGCTTGAGTGGCTACACCTTC	CAIGVGLSGYTF
TRBJ2-3	once	TRBV4-2	TRBD2	TGTGCCAGCAGCCAAGACAAGCGGGAGATTGATACGCAGTATTTT	CASSQDKREIDTQYF
TRBJ2-2	few	TRBV20-1	NA	TGCAGTGCTAGGCCAACCAACACCGGGGAGCTGTTTTTT	CSARPTNTGELFF
TRBJ2-2	NA	TRBV7-9	TRBD2	TGTGCCAGCAGCTGGCTACGACTAGCGGGAGGCGGGGAGCTGTTTTTT	CASSWLRLAGGGELFF
TRBJ2-1	NA	TRBV18	TRBD2	TGTGCCAGCTCAAAAGAGAGGGCCAGCGGGATAAATGAGCAGTTCTTC	CASSKERASGINEQFF
TRBJ2-1	NA	TRBV5-1	TRBD2	TGCGCCAGCAGCTACCCCGGACTAGCTAACAATGAGCAGTTCTTC	CASSYPGLANNEQFF
TRBJ2-1	few	TRBV7-3	NA	TGTGCCACCGCGGTGGGCCCCCCCCCTAATGAGCAGTTCTTC	CATAVGPPPNEQFF
TRBJ1-5	NA	TRBV28	TRBD1	TGTGCCAGCAGATCTCCAGGGGGCTATCAGCCCCAGCATTTT	CASRSPGGYQPQHF
TRBJ1-2	many	TRBV5-1	NA	TGCGCCAGCAGCCCAGGGACGGCTTTTAGTGGCTACACCTTC	CASSPGTAFSGYTF
TRBJ2-3	many	TRBV20-1	NA	TGCAGTGCTAGAGTTGGCAGGGTGGTCGGCACAGATACGCAGTATTTT	CSARVGRVVGTDTQYF
TRBJ1-4	NA	TRBV7-8	NA	TGTGCCAGCAGCGATTGGACACAAGCAACTAATGAAAAACTGTTTTTT	CASSDWTQATNEKLFF
TRBJ2-1	few	TRBV15	NA	TGTGCCACCAGCAGAGATCGGAATGGGGGCAGGGGCTACAATGAGCAGTTCTTC	CATSRDRNGGRGYNEQFF
TRBJ2-1	NA	TRBV27	NA	TGTGCCAGCAGTTTGTCGTTGTTAACCATCGGCTCCAATGAGCAGTTCTTC	CASSLSLLTIGSNEQFF
TRBJ2-5	NA	TRBV29-1	NA	TGCAGCGTTGCCGGGACATCGGTGGTAGGGACCCAGTACTTC	CSVAGTSVVGTQYF
TRBJ2-6	NA	TRBV5-6	NA	TGTGCCAGCAGCCCGACAGGGGCCAACGTCCTGACTTTC	CASSPTGANVLTF
TRBJ2-3	NA	TRBV20-1	NA	TGCAGTGCGAGACCCGCAGATACGCAGTATTTT	CSARPADTQYF
TRBJ2-3	NA	TRBV5-1	TRBD1	TGCGCCAGCAGCTTGGCCGGGACAGGGGGCACAGATACGCAGTATTTT	CASSLAGTGGTDTQYF
TRBJ2-3	many	TRBV20-1	NA	TGCAGTGCCACCCCGGCGGATATCACAGATACGCAGTATTTT	CSATPADITDTQYF
TRBJ1-2	NA	TRBV5-1	NA	TGCGCCAGCAGGACCCTCCGGGCAAGACCTAACTATGGCTACACCTTC	CASRTLRARPNYGYTF
TRBJ1-5	few	TRBV5-1	TRBD1	TGCGCCAGCAGCAAGGACAGGAATCAGCCCCAGCATTTT	CASSKDRNQPQHF
TRBJ2-6	NA	TRBV20-1	NA	TGCAGTGCCACCTCTCAGGGGTCTGGGGCCAACGTCCTGACTTTC	CSATSQGSGANVLTF
TRBJ2-5	NA	TRBV12-3/TRBV12-4	TRBD1	TGTGCCAGCAGAGGACAGGTTATGCGGGAGACCCAGTACTTC	CASRGQVMRETQYF